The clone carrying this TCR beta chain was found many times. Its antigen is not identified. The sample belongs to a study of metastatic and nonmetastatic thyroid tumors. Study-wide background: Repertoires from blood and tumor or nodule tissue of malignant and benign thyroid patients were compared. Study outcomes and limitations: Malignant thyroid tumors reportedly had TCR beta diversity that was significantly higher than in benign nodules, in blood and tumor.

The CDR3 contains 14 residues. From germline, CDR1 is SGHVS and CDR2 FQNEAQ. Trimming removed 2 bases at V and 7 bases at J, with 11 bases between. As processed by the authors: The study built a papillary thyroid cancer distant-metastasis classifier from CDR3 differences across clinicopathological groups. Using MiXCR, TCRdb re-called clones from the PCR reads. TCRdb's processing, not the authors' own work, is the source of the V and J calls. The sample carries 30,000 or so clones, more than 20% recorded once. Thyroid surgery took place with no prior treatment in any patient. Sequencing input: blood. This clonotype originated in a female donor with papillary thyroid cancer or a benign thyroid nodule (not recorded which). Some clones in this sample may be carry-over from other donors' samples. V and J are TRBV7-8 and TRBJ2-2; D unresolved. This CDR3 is CASSLITLGGELFF. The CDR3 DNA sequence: TGTGCCAGCAGCTTAATAACTTTGGGCGGGGAGCTGTTTTTT.